This T cell receptor (beta chain) originates from a study of blood T cell dynamics during melanoma immunotherapy. A fixed DNA input of roughly 0.35 ug was used per bulk PBMC sample. The method was immunoSEQ multiplex PCR; TCRdb's version includes in-frame clones alone and lacks a portion of them. The sample lists more than 10,000 clones; 70% to 90% were seen once. Time point described: pre-treatment baseline. Patients with prior systemic cancer treatment, concomitant immunosuppressants, or other active malignancies were excluded. CDR1 and CDR2 from the germline V gene are MDHEN and SYDVKM. J lost 6 bases, V lost 5 bases, and 12 bases had no gene match. The CDR3 consists of 15 residues.

The chain is built from TRBV28 and TRBJ1-1; 7 nucleotides line up with TRBD1. This TCR was recovered from a human donor with melanoma. This specimen was blood, taken from a patient treated with checkpoint blockade. The CDR3, as DNA: TGTGCCAGCAGTACCGCCTCTACAGGGGACCCTGAAGCTTTCTTT. Translating gives CASSTASTGDPEAFF.